The 18 T cell receptor beta chains below were found in one sample sequenced in a study of response to subunit inactivated influenza vaccine. TCRdb analysed the RT-PCR reads with MiXCR anew, one entry per CDR3 protein. This sample carries hundreds of thousands of distinct CDR3 sequences, roughly 14% of them seen once, and the ten largest clones take roughly 11%. Sample: PBMCs from blood, taken 11 to 12 days after vaccination. Receptors were obtained from a man in his fifties who received an inactivated influenza vaccine.

This clonotype has just a few counts. This CDR3 reads CSAREKKGLAGVAGYNEQFF. In nucleotides, the CDR3 is TGCAGTGCTAGAGAAAAGAAGGGACTAGCGGGAGTAGCGGGGTACAATGAGCAGTTCTTC. The chain joins TRBV20-1 to TRBJ2-1; TRBD2 agrees at 14 bases. There are 20 residues in the CDR3. The V gene's germline CDR1 is DFQATT and CDR2 SNEGSKA (reference sequence). The V gene end was trimmed by 0 bases and the J gene end by 4 bases; junction bases not matched to a gene: 14.

This clonotype was picked up a small number of times. The chain carries TRBV18 and TRBJ2-5; TRBD2 is a possible D gene (6 bases). Deletions cut 5 bases from V and 3 bases from J, with 13 bases between. Germline V gene sequence: CDR1 KGHSH, CDR2 LQKENI. CDR3 length: 14 amino acids. The CDR3 is CASSTSGGEETQYF. The DNA of the CDR3 is TGTGCCAGCTCAACCTCCGGGGGTGAAGAGACCCAGTACTTC.

The V call is TRBV18, the J call TRBJ2-1; the D gene is possibly TRBD2 (6 bases). Trimming removed 3 bases at V and 1 base at J, with 13 bases between. The CDR3 is made up of 16 amino acids. The germline V gene has CDR1 KGHSH and CDR2 LQKENI. CDR3 DNA sequence: TGTGCCAGCTCACCCCCCGGGGGAAAGTCCTACAATGAGCAGTTCTTC. Translating gives CASSPPGGKSYNEQFF.

This clonotype was recorded a few times. The chain couples TRBV20-1 to TRBJ1-5; maybe TRBD1 (5 bases). The CDR3 totals 13 residues. V shed 6 bases and J shed 4 bases, with 13 bases lying between them. Germline V lookup: CDR1 DFQATT, CDR2 SNEGSKA (reference sequence). The CDR3 region is CSASTDTNQPQHF. CDR3 DNA: TGCAGTGCCTCGACAGATACAAATCAGCCCCAGCATTTT.

This clonotype was detected many times. The V call is TRBV12-3 or TRBV12-4, the J call TRBJ2-1; D is tentatively TRBD1 or TRBD2 (5 bases each). The V gene lost 5 bases and the J gene lost 5 bases, with 19 bases spanning the gap. The CDR3 extends over 16 amino acids. This CDR3 is CASSPPGRLLHNEQFF. The CDR3 nucleotides are TGTGCCAGCAGTCCACCGGGACGGCTCCTCCACAATGAGCAGTTCTTC.

This clonotype occurred many times. The rearrangement joins TRBV7-2 to TRBJ2-1; 15 bases fit TRBD2. Germline-derived CDR1 and CDR2 are SGHTA and FQGNSA. V was clipped by 4 bases and J by 6 bases; unmatched bases: 7. This CDR3 has 17 residues. The CDR3 nucleotides are TGTGCCAGCAGCTCATTCATGGGACTAGCGGGAGGCAATGAGCAGTTCTTC. Translation gives CASSSFMGLAGGNEQFF.

This chain links TRBV11-3 with TRBJ2-5, with no clear D. This CDR3 spans 13 amino acids. CDR1 and CDR2 from the germline V gene are SGHNT and YENEEA. Between the trimmed V and J ends, which lost 2 bases and 4 bases, there was a span of 8 bases. CDR3 DNA: TGTGCCAGCAGCTTAAACCAGAGAGAGACCCAGTACTTC. Translating it yields CASSLNQRETQYF.

CDR3 loop: CASSNTSGLWYQETQYF. Written as DNA, the CDR3 is TGCGCCAGCAGCAACACTAGCGGGCTTTGGTACCAAGAGACCCAGTACTTC. The V gene is TRBV5-1, the J gene TRBJ2-5; 9 bases agree with TRBD2. The germline CDR1 and CDR2 sequences are SGHRS and YFSETQ. The V segment lost 4 bases and the J segment 0 bases; nucleotides outside the gene matches: 10. The length of the CDR3 is 17 residues.

In its sample, this clonotype was seen a few times. This chain uses TRBV6-1 with TRBJ1-4; D unresolved. Trimming pared 6 bases from V and 7 bases from J, leaving 9 bases between. In germline, CDR1 is MNHNS, CDR2 SASEGT. The CDR3 covers 12 residues. The CDR3 coding sequence is TGTGCCAGCAGGGGGAACCTTGAAAAACTGTTTTTT. Translation: CASRGNLEKLFF.

The chain links TRBV10-3 to TRBJ1-6; D gene ambiguous. The V gene's germline CDR1 is ENHRY and CDR2 SYGVKD. The CDR3 is made up of 17 amino acids. The V end was cut by 2 bases, the J end by 0 bases, with 11 bases between. In DNA, the CDR3 is TGTGCCATCAGTGAGAATCAGGTTATCTCCTATAATTCACCCCTCCACTTT. Amino acid sequence: CAISENQVISYNSPLHF.

The rearrangement uses TRBV7-9 and TRBJ2-7, with 7 bases lining up with TRBD2. Looked up from germline, CDR1 is SEHNR and CDR2 is FQNEAQ (reference sequence). V lost 7 bases and J lost 4; bases outside the gene matches: 13. This CDR3 region has 15 residues. CDR3 protein: CASTQSGAWAYEQYF. Here the CDR3 DNA reads TGTGCCAGCACCCAGAGCGGGGCCTGGGCATACGAGCAGTACTTC.

The CDR3 spells CASSYGLAGGSYNEQFF. The CDR3 bases are TGTGCCAGCAGTTACGGACTAGCGGGGGGCTCCTACAATGAGCAGTTCTTC. The V and J genes are TRBV6-5 and TRBJ2-1, with 14 bases aligning to TRBD2. Germline assignment: CDR1 MNHEY and CDR2 SVGAGI. This CDR3 is 17 amino acids long. Trimming removed 2 bases from V and 0 bases from J; junction bases left unmatched: 0.

This clonotype was observed a handful of times. The chain joins TRBV14 to TRBJ2-1; the D is unclear. The V gene's germline CDR1 is SGHDN and CDR2 FVKESK. The CDR3 totals 15 residues. Trimming pared 3 bases from V and 0 bases from J, leaving 9 bases between. The CDR3 sequence: CASSQVHGSYNEQFF. CDR3 sequence (DNA): TGTGCCAGCAGCCAGGTACACGGCTCCTACAATGAGCAGTTCTTC.

This clonotype turned up a few times. This chain connects TRBV20-1 to TRBJ2-5, with 9 nucleotides matching TRBD2. With 0 bases clipped from V and 2 bases from J, the junction kept 7 bases outside the gene matches. This CDR3 has 16 residues. Germline assignment: CDR1 DFQATT and CDR2 SNEGSKA (reference sequence). The CDR3 bases are TGCAGTGCTAGAGATACCCTAGCGGGGTTTCAAGAGACCCAGTACTTC. Protein: CSARDTLAGFQETQYF.

The CDR3 sequence: CASSSDRTDLYF. As DNA, the CDR3 is TGTGCCAGCAGCTCTGATAGGACAGACTTGTACTTC. The V and J genes are TRBV7-8 and TRBJ2-7, with a possible D match to TRBD1 (6 bases). The CDR3 length is 12 residues. CDR1 and CDR2 from the germline V gene are SGHVS and FQNEAQ. The ends were cut back, 4 bases at V and 12 bases at J, with 16 bases in the middle. Filled out from reference TRBV7-8 and TRBJ2-7, the complete variable domain reads GAGVSQSPRYKVAKRGQDVALRCDPISGHVSLFWYQQALGQGPEFLTYFQNEAQLDKSGLPSDRFFAERPEGSVSTLKIQRTQQEDSAVYLCASSSDRTDLYFGPGTRLTVT.

This clonotype was counted a few times. The chain employs TRBV7-9 and TRBJ1-1; 7 nucleotides agree with TRBD1. Per the germline V gene, CDR1 is SEHNR and CDR2 is FQNEAQ (reference sequence). The CDR3 length is 15 residues. The V gene end was trimmed by 2 bases and the J gene end by 1 base; junction bases not matched to a gene: 4. This CDR3 reads CASSLITGENTEAFF. CDR3 in DNA: TGTGCCAGCAGCTTAATCACAGGGGAGAACACTGAAGCTTTCTTT. The variable domain in full, completed from reference TRBV7-9 and TRBJ1-1, reads DTGVSQNPRHKITKRGQNVTFRCDPISEHNRLYWYRQTLGQGPEFLTYFQNEAQLEKSRLLSDRFSAERPKGSFSTLEIQRTEQGDSAMYLCASSLITGENTEAFFGQGTRLTVV.

This clonotype was found a few times. The CDR3 sequence is CSVMTGGQYEQYF. Written as DNA, the CDR3 is TGCAGCGTTATGACAGGGGGTCAATACGAGCAGTACTTC. This chain uses TRBV29-1 with TRBJ2-7; 9 nucleotides match TRBD1. CDR1 and CDR2 (germline): SQVTM, ANQGSEA. V shed 5 bases and J 4 bases; nucleotides not matched to a gene: 6. CDR3 length equals 13 residues.

The rearrangement joins TRBV20-1 to TRBJ1-5; perhaps TRBD1 as D (5 bases). The V gene's germline CDR1 is DFQATT and CDR2 SNEGSKA (reference sequence). This CDR3 is built from 13 residues. V was pared by 3 bases and J by 6 bases, with 12 bases between. CDR3 in amino acids: CSASQGTGQPQHF. The DNA of the CDR3 is TGCAGTGCTAGTCAGGGAACAGGTCAGCCCCAGCATTTT.